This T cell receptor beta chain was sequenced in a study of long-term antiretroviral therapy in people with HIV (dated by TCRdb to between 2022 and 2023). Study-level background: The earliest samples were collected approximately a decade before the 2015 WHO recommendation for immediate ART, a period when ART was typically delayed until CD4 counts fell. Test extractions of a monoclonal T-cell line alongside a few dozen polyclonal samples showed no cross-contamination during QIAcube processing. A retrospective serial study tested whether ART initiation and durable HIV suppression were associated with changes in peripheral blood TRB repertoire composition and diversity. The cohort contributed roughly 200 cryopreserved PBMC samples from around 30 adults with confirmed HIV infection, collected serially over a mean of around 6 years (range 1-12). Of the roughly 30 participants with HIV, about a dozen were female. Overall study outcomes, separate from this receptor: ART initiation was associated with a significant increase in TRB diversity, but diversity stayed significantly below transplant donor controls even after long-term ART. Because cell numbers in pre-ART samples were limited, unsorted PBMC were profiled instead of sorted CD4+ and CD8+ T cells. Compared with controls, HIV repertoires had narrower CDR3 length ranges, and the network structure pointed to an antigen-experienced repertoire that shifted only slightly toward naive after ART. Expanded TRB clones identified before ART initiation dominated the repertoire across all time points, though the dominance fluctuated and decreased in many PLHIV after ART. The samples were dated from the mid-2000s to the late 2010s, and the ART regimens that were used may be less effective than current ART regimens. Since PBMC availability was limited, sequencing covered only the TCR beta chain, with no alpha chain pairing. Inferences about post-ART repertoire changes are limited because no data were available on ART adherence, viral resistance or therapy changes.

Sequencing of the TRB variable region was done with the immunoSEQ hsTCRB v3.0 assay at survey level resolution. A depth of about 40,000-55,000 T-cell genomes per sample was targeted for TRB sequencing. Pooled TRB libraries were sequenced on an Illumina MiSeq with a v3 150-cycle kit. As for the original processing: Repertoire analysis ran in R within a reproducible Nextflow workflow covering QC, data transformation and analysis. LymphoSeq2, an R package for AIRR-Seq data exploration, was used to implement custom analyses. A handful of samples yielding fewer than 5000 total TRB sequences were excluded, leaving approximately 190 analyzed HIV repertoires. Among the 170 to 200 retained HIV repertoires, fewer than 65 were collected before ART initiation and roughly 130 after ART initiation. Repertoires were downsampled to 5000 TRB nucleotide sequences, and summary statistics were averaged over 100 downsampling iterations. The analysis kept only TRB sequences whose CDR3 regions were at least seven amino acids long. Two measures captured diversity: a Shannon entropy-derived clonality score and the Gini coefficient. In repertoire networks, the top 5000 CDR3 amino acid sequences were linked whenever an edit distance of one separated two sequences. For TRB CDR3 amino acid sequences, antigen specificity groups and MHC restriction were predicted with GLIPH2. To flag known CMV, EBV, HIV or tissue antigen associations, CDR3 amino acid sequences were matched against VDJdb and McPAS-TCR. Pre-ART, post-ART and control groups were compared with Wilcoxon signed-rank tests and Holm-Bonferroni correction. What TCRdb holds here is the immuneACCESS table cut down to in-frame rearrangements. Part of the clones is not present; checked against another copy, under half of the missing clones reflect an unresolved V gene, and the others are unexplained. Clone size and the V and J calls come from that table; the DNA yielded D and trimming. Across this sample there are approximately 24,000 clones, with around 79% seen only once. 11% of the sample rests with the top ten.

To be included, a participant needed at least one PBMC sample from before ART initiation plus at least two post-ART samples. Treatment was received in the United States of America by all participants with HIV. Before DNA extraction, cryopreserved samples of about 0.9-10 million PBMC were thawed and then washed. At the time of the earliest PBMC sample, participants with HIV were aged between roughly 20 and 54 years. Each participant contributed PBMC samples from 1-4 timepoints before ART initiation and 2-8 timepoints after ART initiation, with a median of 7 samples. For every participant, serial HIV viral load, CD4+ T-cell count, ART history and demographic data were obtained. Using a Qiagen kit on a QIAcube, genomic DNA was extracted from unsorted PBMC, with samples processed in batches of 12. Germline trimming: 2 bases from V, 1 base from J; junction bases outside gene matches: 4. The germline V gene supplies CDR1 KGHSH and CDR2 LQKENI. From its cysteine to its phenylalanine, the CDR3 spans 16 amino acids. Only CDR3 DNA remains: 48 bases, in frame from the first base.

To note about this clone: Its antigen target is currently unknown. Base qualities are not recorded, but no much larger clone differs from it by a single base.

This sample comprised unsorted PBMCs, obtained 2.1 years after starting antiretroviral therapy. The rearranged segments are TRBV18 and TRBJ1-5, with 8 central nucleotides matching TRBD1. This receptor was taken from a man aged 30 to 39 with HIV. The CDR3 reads CASSPRQGASNQPQHF. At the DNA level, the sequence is TGTGCCAGCTCACCAAGGCAGGGGGCAAGCAATCAGCCCCAGCATTTT.